A selection of T cell receptor beta chains follows, all from one sample in a study of blood T cell repertoires in COVID-19. The method was immunoSEQ multiplex PCR; TCRdb's version includes in-frame clones alone and lacks a portion of them. The sample contains about 440,000 clones, roughly 91% of which appear only once. The specimen was peripheral blood. The receptors here all came from a woman aged 25 to 39 with acute or convalescent COVID-19. Both conserved end residues are part of each CDR3. A D gene is named only where the DNA matches it firmly. The size entry is marked missing in some rows and otherwise reads once, few, many or a size class.

size	V	J	length	D	DNA	CDR3
-	TRBV10-2	TRBJ1-1	18	TRBD1	TGCGCCAGCAGTGCGACTGGACAGGGAGGAGCTCGCCTCACTGAAGCTTTCTTT	CASSATGQGGARLTEAFF
-	TRBV9	TRBJ2-3	15	TRBD2	TGTGCCAGCAGCCCCTGGCGGGGGGGCACAGATACGCAGTATTTT	CASSPWRGGTDTQYF
-	TRBV25-1	TRBJ1-5	14	TRBD1	TGTGCCAGCAGGAGGGACAGGGAAGCCCAGCCCCAGCATTTT	CASRRDREAQPQHF
-	TRBV4-1	TRBJ1-1	15	TRBD1	TGCGCCAGCAGCCGCCAGACAGGGGGAAGTACTGAAGCTTTCTTT	CASSRQTGGSTEAFF
-	TRBV7-9	TRBJ2-1	22	TRBD2	TGTGCCAGCACCCACGGGGGGGACAGGGCTGGACTAGCGGGGATTGCCTACAATGAGCAGTTCTTC	CASTHGGDRAGLAGIAYNEQFF
few	TRBV28	TRBJ2-1	13	-	TGTGCCAGCAGAAACCAGGGATACAATGAGCAGTTCTTC	CASRNQGYNEQFF
-	TRBV7-8	TRBJ1-6	15	-	TGTGCCAGCAGCCATATTCTGGAGGGGAGATCACCCCTCCACTTT	CASSHILEGRSPLHF
-	TRBV9	TRBJ1-1	13	-	TGTGCCAGCAGCGCCGGGGGGAACACTGAAGCTTTCTTT	CASSAGGNTEAFF
-	TRBV2	TRBJ1-5	16	TRBD1	TGTGCCAGCAGTGGGACAGGGGTTGTTAGCAATCAGCCCCAGCATTTT	CASSGTGVVSNQPQHF
-	TRBV9	TRBJ2-3	14	-	TGTGCCAGCAGCGTATCGGGATCCACAGATACGCAGTATTTT	CASSVSGSTDTQYF
-	TRBV25-1	TRBJ1-5	15	TRBD1	TGTGCCAGCAGTGAACCAGGGGGTGGCAATCAGCCCCAGCATTTT	CASSEPGGGNQPQHF
-	TRBV21-1	TRBJ1-2	16	-	TGTGCCAGCATCCAGAGCCAGGGGGCGGGGTACTATGGCTACACCTTC	CASIQSQGAGYYGYTF
-	TRBV5-1	TRBJ2-3	14	-	TGCGCCAGCAGCTTCAGCTGGGGGGCAGATACGCAGTATTTT	CASSFSWGADTQYF
-	TRBV29-1	TRBJ1-1	12	-	TGCAGCGCCCGGCGGGGGAACACTGAAGCTTTCTTT	CSARRGNTEAFF
-	TRBV7-3	TRBJ2-3	13	TRBD2	TGTGCCAGCAGCTTAACGACTAGCCTTCCGCAGTATTTT	CASSLTTSLPQYF
-	TRBV28	TRBJ1-3	15	-	TGTGCCAGCCAATGGACGGGGAGCTCTGGAAACACCATATATTTT	CASQWTGSSGNTIYF
-	TRBV7-2	TRBJ2-3	15	TRBD2	TGTGCCAGCAGCTGGGGCGGGGGTCCCGCAGATACGCAGTATTTT	CASSWGGGPADTQYF
once	TRBV10-3	TRBJ1-1	13	TRBD1	TGTGCCATCAGACAGGGGGCGAACACTGAAGCTTTCTTT	CAIRQGANTEAFF
-	TRBV3-1/TRBV3-2	TRBJ1-5	16	TRBD1	TGTAAGGCGGGTCCAAGGATAGGGGGCGTGGGTCAGCCCCAGCATTTT	CKAGPRIGGVGQPQHF
-	TRBV10-2	TRBJ1-3	16	TRBD1	TGCGCCAGCACTAAAGGACAGGGGCCGCGAGGAAACACCATATATTTT	CASTKGQGPRGNTIYF
-	TRBV5-1	TRBJ2-1	16	TRBD2	TGCGCCAGCAGCCCGGGACTAGCGCAGTCCTACAATGAGCAGTTCTTC	CASSPGLAQSYNEQFF
once	TRBV28	TRBJ2-2	16	TRBD1	TGTGCCAGCAGTTCCGGACAGGACTGGAACACCGGGGAGCTGTTTTTT	CASSSGQDWNTGELFF
-	TRBV11-2	TRBJ2-2	18	TRBD2	TGTGCCAGCAGCGAGCGGGATAAGGTAGCGGGGTCCGCCGGGGAGCTGTTTTTT	CASSERDKVAGSAGELFF
-	TRBV5-1	TRBJ2-7	15	TRBD1	TGCGCCAGCAGCCCAAGCCGACAGGGTATCTACGAGCAGTACTTC	CASSPSRQGIYEQYF
-	TRBV3-1/TRBV3-2	TRBJ2-3	15	-	TGTGCCAGCAGCGATAGCCTGTTTGGCACAGATACGCAGTATTTT	CASSDSLFGTDTQYF
few	TRBV2	TRBJ2-1	12	TRBD1	TGTGCCACCGGGACAGGGGACAATGAGCAGTTCTTC	CATGTGDNEQFF
-	TRBV27	TRBJ2-7	13	-	TGTGCCAGCAGTTTCGGGACAAACTACGAGCAGTACTTC	CASSFGTNYEQYF
-	TRBV30	TRBJ1-5	13	-	TGTGCCTGGAGTGTACGGGAAGATCAGCCCCAGCATTTT	CAWSVREDQPQHF
-	TRBV14	TRBJ1-4	16	TRBD1	TGTGCCAGCAGCCCGCTCGCACAGGGGGGAGATGAAAAACTGTTTTTT	CASSPLAQGGDEKLFF
-	TRBV29-1	TRBJ1-2	14	-	TGCAGCGTTCTTAGTGGAGGGGCGGGCTATGGCTACACCTTC	CSVLSGGAGYGYTF
-	TRBV4-1	TRBJ1-1	14	-	TGCGCCAGCAGCCGGGGACACCAGGGGACTGAAGCTTTCTTT	CASSRGHQGTEAFF
-	TRBV11-2	TRBJ2-3	18	TRBD1	TGTGCCAGCAGTTTCCGCGGACAGGGGGCAATCTCCACAGATACGCAGTATTTT	CASSFRGQGAISTDTQYF
-	TRBV10-3	TRBJ2-7	14	TRBD2	TGTGCCATCAGTGATAGGCGGGGGACCCACGAGCAGTACTTC	CAISDRRGTHEQYF
-	TRBV14	TRBJ2-7	15	TRBD2	TGTGCCAGCAGCCCTGGACTAGTTCGCCTCTACGAGCAGTACTTC	CASSPGLVRLYEQYF
-	TRBV3-1/TRBV3-2	TRBJ1-1	14	TRBD1	TGTGCCAGCAGCCATACAGGGGGGAACACTGAAGCTTTCTTT	CASSHTGGNTEAFF
-	TRBV2	TRBJ2-3	12	-	TGTGCCAGCAGTGACCGGAGAGATACGCAGTATTTT	CASSDRRDTQYF
-	TRBV27	TRBJ1-2	14	-	TGTGCCGCAGGACCCTTTGTGGAGGGGATCGGCTACACCTTC	CAAGPFVEGIGYTF
-	TRBV5-1	TRBJ2-5	13	-	TGCGCCAGCAGCTTGGCTAGCGAGGAGACCCAGTACTTC	CASSLASEETQYF
-	TRBV6-5	TRBJ2-7	13	-	TGTGCCAGCAGTTCTTCCGGGGTGGACGAGCAGTACTTC	CASSSSGVDEQYF
-	TRBV9	TRBJ2-2	15	-	TGTGCCAGCAGCTGGGGCAGAGAGAACACCGGGGAGCTGTTTTTT	CASSWGRENTGELFF
-	TRBV12-3/TRBV12-4	TRBJ2-1	11	-	TGTGCCAGCAGTTTAGGCGGCCAGCAGTTCTTC	CASSLGGQQFF
-	TRBV28	TRBJ2-2	15	TRBD1	TGTGCCAGCAGTATGAGACAGGGATCCACCGGGGAGCTGTTTTTT	CASSMRQGSTGELFF
-	TRBV11-2	TRBJ2-3	18	TRBD2	TGTGCCAGCATCCCGACAAAGACCGGGACTAGTCATCCAGATACGCAGTATTTT	CASIPTKTGTSHPDTQYF
-	TRBV5-1	TRBJ2-5	16	-	TGCGCCAGCGCAAGTGGTGGGGGCGGTCTCCAAGAGACCCAGTACTTC	CASASGGGGLQETQYF
-	TRBV5-1	TRBJ1-1	15	-	TGCGCCAGCAGCTTGGGGCAGGCGGGGAACACTGAAGCTTTCTTT	CASSLGQAGNTEAFF
-	TRBV5-4	TRBJ1-2	11	-	TGTGCCAGCAGCTACAGGGCCCTCTACACCTTC	CASSYRALYTF
-	TRBV27	TRBJ2-2	15	-	TGTGCCAGCAGTTTAAGTGCGTCTAGCACCGGGGAGCTGTTTTTT	CASSLSASSTGELFF
-	TRBV3-1/TRBV3-2	TRBJ1-6	13	-	TGTGCCAGCAGCCAAGATCGGGATTCACCCCTCCACTTT	CASSQDRDSPLHF
-	TRBV5-4	TRBJ2-5	15	TRBD2	TGTGCCAGCAGCCGGACTAGCGGAGATCAAGAGACCCAGTACTTC	CASSRTSGDQETQYF
-	TRBV3-1/TRBV3-2	TRBJ2-1	18	TRBD2	TGTGCCAGCAGCCCCAGATACACTAGCGGGGACTCCTACAATGAGCAGTTCTTC	CASSPRYTSGDSYNEQFF
-	TRBV7-9	TRBJ1-1	13	-	TGTGCCAGCACCCAGACAGGGAACACTGAAGCTTTCTTT	CASTQTGNTEAFF
-	TRBV29-1	TRBJ1-2	13	-	TGCAGCGTTGAAAATGCAGGGGAACGAGGCTACACCTTC	CSVENAGERGYTF
-	TRBV9	TRBJ2-7	13	TRBD1	TGTGCCAGCAGCGAAGGGACAGGGCACGAGCAGTACTTC	CASSEGTGHEQYF
-	TRBV7-3	TRBJ2-2	16	TRBD1	TGTGCCAGCAGCTCGACAGGGGATCCTGACACCGGGGAGCTGTTTTTT	CASSSTGDPDTGELFF